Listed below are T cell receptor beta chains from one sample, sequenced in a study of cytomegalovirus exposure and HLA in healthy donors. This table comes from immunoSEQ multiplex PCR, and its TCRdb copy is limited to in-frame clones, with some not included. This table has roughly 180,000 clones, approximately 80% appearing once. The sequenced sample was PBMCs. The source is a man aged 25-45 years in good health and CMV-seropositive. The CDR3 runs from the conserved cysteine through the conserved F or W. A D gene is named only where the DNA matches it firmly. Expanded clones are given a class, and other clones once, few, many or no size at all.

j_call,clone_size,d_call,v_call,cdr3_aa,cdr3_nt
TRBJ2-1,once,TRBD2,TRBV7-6,CASSPGTSGRAARNEQFF,TGTGCCAGCAGCCCCGGGACTAGCGGGAGGGCCGCTCGGAATGAGCAGTTCTTC
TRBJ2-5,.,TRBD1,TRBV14,CASSQVPGGTQYF,TGTGCCAGCAGCCAAGTACCAGGGGGGACCCAGTACTTC
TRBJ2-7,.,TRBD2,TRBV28,CASRSPLAVFYEQYF,TGTGCCAGCAGATCTCCGCTAGCGGTCTTCTACGAGCAGTACTTC
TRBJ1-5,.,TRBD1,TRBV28,CASSPGTGNQPQHF,TGTGCCAGCAGTCCCGGGACAGGAAATCAGCCCCAGCATTTT
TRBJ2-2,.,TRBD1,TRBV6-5,CASSPSTGRTGELFF,TGTGCCAGCAGCCCCTCGACAGGGCGGACCGGGGAGCTGTTTTTT
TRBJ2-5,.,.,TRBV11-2,CASSFDGDTPTQYF,TGTGCCAGCAGCTTCGACGGGGACACTCCTACCCAGTACTTC
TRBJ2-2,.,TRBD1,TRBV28,CASSFYGTGGTGELFF,TGTGCCAGCAGTTTTTATGGGACAGGGGGCACCGGGGAGCTGTTTTTT
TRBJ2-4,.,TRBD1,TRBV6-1,CASDKGAVKNIQYF,TGTGCCAGTGACAAGGGGGCGGTCAAAAACATTCAGTACTTC
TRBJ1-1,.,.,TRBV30,CAWSLTGQAEAFF,TGTGCCTGGAGCCTGACAGGCCAGGCTGAAGCTTTCTTT
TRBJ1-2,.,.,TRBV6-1,CASSPTPANYGYTF,TGTGCCAGCAGTCCAACTCCTGCTAACTATGGCTACACCTTC
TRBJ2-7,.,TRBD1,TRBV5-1,CASSRAGQGVDEQYF,TGCGCCAGCAGCCGAGCGGGACAGGGTGTCGACGAGCAGTACTTC
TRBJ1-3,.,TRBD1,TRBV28,CASSRGQIGNTIYF,TGTGCCAGCAGCAGGGGACAGATTGGAAACACCATATATTTT
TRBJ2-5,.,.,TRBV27,CASSFRGRETQYF,TGTGCCAGCAGTTTCAGAGGGCGGGAGACCCAGTACTTC
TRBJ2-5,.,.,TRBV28,CASSSSGGETQYF,TGTGCCAGCAGTTCATCCGGCGGGGAGACCCAGTACTTC
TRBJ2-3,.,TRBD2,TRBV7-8,CASSLPTSGGTDTQYF,TGTGCCAGCAGCTTACCGACTAGCGGGGGCACAGATACGCAGTATTTT
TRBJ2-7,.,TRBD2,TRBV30,CAWSATGASGLYEQYF,TGTGCCTGGAGTGCCACCGGGGCTAGCGGGCTTTACGAGCAGTACTTC
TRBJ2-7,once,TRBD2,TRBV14,CASSQGVLRGGTYEQYF,TGTGCCAGCAGCCAAGGGGTTTTGCGGGGGGGCACCTACGAGCAGTACTTC
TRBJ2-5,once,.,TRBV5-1,CASSIQGQLETQYF,TGCGCCAGCAGCATACAAGGACAATTGGAGACCCAGTACTTC
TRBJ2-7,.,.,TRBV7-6,CASAGAATYEQYF,TGTGCCAGCGCGGGCGCGGCAACCTACGAGCAGTACTTC
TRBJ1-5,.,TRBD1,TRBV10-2,CASSELGQAYQPQHF,TGCGCCAGCAGTGAGTTAGGACAGGCTTATCAGCCCCAGCATTTT
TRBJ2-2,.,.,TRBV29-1,CSVEDLGHTGELFF,TGCAGCGTTGAAGATCTGGGGCACACCGGGGAGCTGTTTTTT
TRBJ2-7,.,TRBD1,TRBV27,CASSSRTGAPYEQYF,TGTGCCAGCAGTTCTCGGACAGGGGCCCCCTACGAGCAGTACTTC
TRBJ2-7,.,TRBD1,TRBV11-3,CASSEPGQVYEQYF,TGTGCCAGCAGCGAACCGGGACAGGTTTACGAGCAGTACTTC
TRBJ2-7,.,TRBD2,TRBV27,CASSFHSSGRLYEQYF,TGTGCCAGCAGTTTCCACTCTAGCGGGAGATTGTACGAGCAGTACTTC
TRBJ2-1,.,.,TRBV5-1,CASSLLSGTYNEQFF,TGCGCCAGCAGCTTGCTTAGCGGCACCTACAATGAGCAGTTCTTC
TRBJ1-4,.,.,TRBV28,CASSGTPLYEKLFF,TGTGCCAGCAGTGGGACACCACTATATGAAAAACTGTTTTTT
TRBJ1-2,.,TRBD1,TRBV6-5,CASNRGKNYGYTF,TGTGCCAGCAACAGGGGCAAGAACTATGGCTACACCTTC
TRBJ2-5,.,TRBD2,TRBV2,CASRPTTSGGFQETQYF,TGTGCCAGCAGGCCCACTACTAGCGGGGGCTTCCAAGAGACCCAGTACTTC
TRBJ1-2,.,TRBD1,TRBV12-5,CASGSPTGAVYYGYTF,TGTGCTAGTGGCTCCCCGACAGGGGCGGTTTACTATGGCTACACCTTC
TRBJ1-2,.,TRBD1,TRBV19,CASSIRDRGGTF,TGTGCCAGTAGTATTCGTGACAGGGGCGGAACCTTC
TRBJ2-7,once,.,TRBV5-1,CASTGGSYEQYF,TGCGCCAGCACCGGCGGTTCCTACGAGCAGTACTTC
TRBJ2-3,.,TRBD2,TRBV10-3,CAIGNSFSGTSGKGTDTQYF,TGTGCCATCGGGAACAGCTTTTCGGGGACTAGCGGGAAGGGCACAGATACGCAGTATTTT
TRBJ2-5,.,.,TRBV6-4,CASTGGRGGQETQYF,TGTGCCAGCACCGGTGGGCGAGGGGGACAAGAGACCCAGTACTTC
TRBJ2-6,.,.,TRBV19,CASSPRQAFAANVLTF,TGTGCCAGTAGTCCCAGACAGGCCTTTGCGGCCAACGTCCTGACTTTC
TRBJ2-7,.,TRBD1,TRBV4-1,CASSHRGQYEQYF,TGCGCCAGCAGCCACCGGGGACAGTACGAGCAGTACTTC
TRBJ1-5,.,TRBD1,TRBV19,CASSPRTGGAKGTGQPQHF,TGTGCCAGTAGTCCCCGGACAGGGGGCGCGAAGGGAACCGGTCAGCCCCAGCATTTT
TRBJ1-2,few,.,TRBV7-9,CASSLGGGIYGYTF,TGTGCCAGCAGCTTAGGTGGGGGGATCTATGGCTACACCTTC
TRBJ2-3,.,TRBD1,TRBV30,CAWWDRDTDTQYF,TGTGCCTGGTGGGACAGGGACACAGATACGCAGTATTTT
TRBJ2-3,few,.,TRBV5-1,CASSLVLAGPTDTQYF,TGCGCCAGCAGCTTGGTACTAGCTGGGCCCACAGATACGCAGTATTTT
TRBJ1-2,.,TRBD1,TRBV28,CASSILRTGRYGYTF,TGTGCCAGCAGTATCCTCCGGACAGGTCGCTATGGCTACACCTTC
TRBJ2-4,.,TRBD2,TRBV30,CAWTQLAGSGIQYF,TGTGCCTGGACCCAACTAGCGGGATCAGGCATTCAGTACTTC
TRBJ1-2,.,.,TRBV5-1,CASSFGSGSGGYTF,TGCGCCAGCAGTTTTGGTTCAGGGTCCGGGGGCTACACCTTC
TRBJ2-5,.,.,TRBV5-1,CASSLGAAQETQYF,TGCGCCAGCAGCTTGGGAGCGGCCCAAGAGACCCAGTACTTC
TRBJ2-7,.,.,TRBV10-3,CAISDQEPEQYF,TGTGCCATCAGTGATCAGGAACCCGAGCAGTACTTC
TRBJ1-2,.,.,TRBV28,CASSAQGWDSANGYTF,TGTGCCAGCAGTGCGCAGGGGTGGGATTCGGCGAATGGCTACACCTTC
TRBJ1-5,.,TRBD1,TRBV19,CASSSGTGVSNQPQHF,TGTGCCAGTAGTTCGGGGACAGGGGTGAGCAATCAGCCCCAGCATTTT
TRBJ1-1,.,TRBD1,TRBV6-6,CASSPNPGQRNTEAFF,TGTGCCAGCAGCCCTAATCCGGGACAGAGGAACACTGAAGCTTTCTTT
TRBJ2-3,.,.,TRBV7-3,CASSSGQPRRDTQYF,TGTGCCAGCAGCTCCGGACAGCCTAGAAGGGATACGCAGTATTTT
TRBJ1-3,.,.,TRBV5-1,CASSSAPRGSGNTIYF,TGCGCCAGCAGCTCAGCACCGCGGGGATCTGGAAACACCATATATTTT
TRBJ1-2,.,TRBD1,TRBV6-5,CASSYDREAANYGYTF,TGTGCCAGCAGTTACGACAGGGAAGCGGCTAACTATGGCTACACCTTC